Presented here are 24 T cell receptor beta chains from one specimen sequenced in a study of blood T cell repertoires in COVID-19. Using immunoSEQ multiplex PCR, the repertoire was profiled, and TCRdb retains in-frame clones only, with some absent. The top ten clones hold roughly 6.2% of a sample with fewer than 350,000 clones, 87% of them seen once. Sequenced material: PBMCs or T cells enriched from blood (not recorded which). The receptors stem from a middle-aged woman who had recovered from COVID-19.

This chain links TRBV27 with TRBJ1-4; TRBD1 might be the D (6 bases). The germline V gene encodes CDR1 MNHEY and CDR2 SMNVEV (reference sequence). The CDR3 consists of 13 residues. V dropped 5 bases and J dropped 5 bases, with 9 bases sitting between them. CDR3 nucleotides: TGTGCCAGCAGTACACAGGGAAATGAAAAACTGTTTTTT. This gives the protein CASSTQGNEKLFF.

The chain is built from TRBV6-5 and TRBJ2-7, with 9 bases lining up with TRBD1. The CDR3 loop spans 15 amino acids. J gave up 1 base and V 6 bases, and 7 bases lay outside the gene matches. CDR1 and CDR2 (germline): MNHEY, SVGAGI. CDR3 loop: CASRGAGQGSYEQYF. The CDR3 DNA follows: TGTGCCAGCAGGGGCGCGGGACAGGGATCCTACGAGCAGTACTTC.

The gene calls are TRBV4-1 and TRBJ2-3; TRBD1 is a possible D gene (6 bases). Germline V gene sequence: CDR1 MGHRA, CDR2 YSYEKL. V shed 8 bases and J shed 0 bases, with 9 bases lying between them. This CDR3 comprises 13 residues. CDR3 nucleotides: TGCGCCAGCGGGGGCAGAAGCACAGATACGCAGTATTTT. The encoded protein is CASGGRSTDTQYF.

The chain couples TRBV15 to TRBJ1-5; D uncertain. This CDR3 is 14 amino acids long. Per the germline V gene, CDR1 is LNHNV and CDR2 is YYDKDF (reference sequence). Trimming cost V 3 bases and J 6 bases, with 12 bases left between them. CDR3 DNA: TGTGCCACCAGCAGGGCTCAGGTAGTTCAGCCCCAGCATTTT. It encodes CATSRAQVVQPQHF.

The chain uses TRBV25-1 and TRBJ1-2; D is possibly TRBD1 (5 bases). V was trimmed by 3 bases and J by 3 bases, leaving 11 bases between them. Germline CDR1 reads MGHDK; CDR2 reads SYGVNS. The CDR3 totals 14 residues. The CDR3 DNA sequence: TGTGCCAGCAGTGAGGAGGGGTGGGACTATGGCTACACCTTC. Translation gives CASSEEGWDYGYTF.

V is TRBV19 and J is TRBJ2-1; 10 nucleotides agree with TRBD1. Germline CDR1 is LNHDA and CDR2 is SQIVND (reference sequence). This CDR3 contains 13 residues. The V gene end was trimmed by 6 bases and the J gene end by 6 bases; junction bases not matched to a gene: 2. This CDR3 reads CASSRTGGNEQFF. In DNA, the CDR3 is TGTGCCAGTAGCAGGACAGGGGGCAATGAGCAGTTCTTC.

The rearrangement uses TRBV7-2 and TRBJ1-2; D uncertain. Germline CDR1 is SGHTA and CDR2 is FQGNSA. Between the trimmed V and J ends, which lost 8 bases and 3 bases, there was a span of 10 bases. CDR3 length: 12 amino acids. For the CDR3, the DNA is TGTGCCAGCTCTGCGGTGGACTATGGCTACACCTTC. It specifies CASSAVDYGYTF.

This clone has only a few counts. This chain links TRBV3-1 (or the pseudogene TRBV3-2) with TRBJ1-6; D is perhaps TRBD1 (6 bases). The CDR3 extends over 15 amino acids. V was shortened by 1 base and J by 7 bases, with 11 bases between the two germline ends. Germline assignment: CDR1 LGHDT and CDR2 YNNKEL (reference sequence). CDR3 in amino acids: CASSQATGSNSPLHF. CDR3 bases: TGTGCCAGCAGCCAAGCCACAGGGTCAAATTCACCCCTCCACTTT.

CDR3 nucleotide sequence: TGTGCCAGCAGCTTAGCGGCAGGGAGCAATCAGCCCCAGCATTTT. Its protein product is CASSLAAGSNQPQHF. The V gene is TRBV7-8, the J gene TRBJ1-5; the D gene is possibly TRBD1 (5 bases). Deletions cut 0 bases from V and 1 base from J, with 7 bases between. Germline V CDR1 and CDR2: SGHVS, FQNEAQ. CDR3 length: 15 amino acids.

This sequence joins TRBV29-1 and TRBJ2-1; D ambiguous. Germline V gene lookup returns CDR1 SQVTM and CDR2 ANQGSEA. The CDR3 is made up of 11 amino acids. V was pared by 0 bases and J by 6 bases, with 3 bases between. In DNA, the CDR3 is TGCAGCGTTGAAGATCTCAATGAGCAGTTCTTC. Protein sequence: CSVEDLNEQFF.

This clone was seen a few times. Distinct nucleotide sequences in the sample also encode this CDR3. The chain uses TRBV28 and TRBJ1-1; D unresolved. Germline V gene sequence: CDR1 MDHEN, CDR2 SYDVKM. V gave up 6 bases and J gave up 1 base, with 9 bases separating them. CDR3 length equals 13 residues. The CDR3 spells CASRRTQNTEAFF. The CDR3 DNA reads TGTGCCAGCAGACGTACTCAGAACACTGAAGCTTTCTTT.

The chain recombines TRBV11-2 with TRBJ1-6, with 9 bases matching TRBD1. V shed 6 bases and J 7 bases; nucleotides not matched to a gene: 10. The CDR3 spans 16 residues. Germline V gene lookup returns CDR1 SGHAT and CDR2 FQNNGV. The CDR3 DNA reads TGTGCCAGCAGACACCCGGGACAGGGAAGGAATTCACCCCTCCACTTT. This sequence encodes CASRHPGQGRNSPLHF. Full variable domain (remainder filled in from reference TRBV11-2 and TRBJ1-6): EAGVAQSPRYKIIEKRQSVAFWCNPISGHATLYWYQQILGQGPKLLIQFQNNGVVDDSQLPKDRFSAERLKGVDSTLKIQPAKLEDSAVYLCASRHPGQGRNSPLHFGNGTRLTVT.

This rearrangement joins TRBV9 to TRBJ2-7, with 8 positions matching TRBD1. Germline CDR1 reads SGDLS; CDR2 reads YYNGEE. V dropped 6 bases and J dropped 3; count of bases not matched to a gene: 8. The CDR3 extends over 14 amino acids. CDR3 sequence: CASIWTGRFYEQYF. As DNA, the CDR3 is TGTGCCAGCATCTGGACAGGGAGATTCTACGAGCAGTACTTC.

This chain links TRBV7-8 with TRBJ1-5; D unclear. CDR1 and CDR2 from the germline V gene are SGHVS and FQNEAQ. The CDR3 runs to 14 residues. V lost 0 bases and J 2 bases, leaving 5 bases between the germline ends. For the CDR3, the DNA is TGTGCCAGCAGCTTAGCCGTCGGCAATCAGCCCCAGCATTTT. Protein: CASSLAVGNQPQHF.

There are a few counts of this clone. CDR3 nucleotide sequence: TGTGCCACCAGTTGGTCAGGGGCGTGGGAGACCCAGTACTTC. Protein product: CATSWSGAWETQYF. This rearrangement joins TRBV24-1 to TRBJ2-5, with D possibly being TRBD1 (6 bases). This CDR3 region has 14 residues. The V end lost 6 bases, the J end lost 5 bases, and 15 bases lay between the germline ends. Germline assignment: CDR1 KGHDR and CDR2 SFDVKD.

The rearrangement uses TRBV12-3 or TRBV12-4 and TRBJ2-4; D perhaps matches TRBD1 (6 bases). The CDR3 totals 13 residues. Between the trimmed V and J ends, which lost 3 bases and 7 bases, there was a span of 10 bases. The CDR3 DNA follows: TGTGCCAGCAGTTTTGAGGGGGTGAACATTCAGTACTTC. Protein sequence: CASSFEGVNIQYF.

The genes are TRBV4-3 and TRBJ1-6, with D uncertain. V was shortened by 0 bases and J by 7 bases, with 10 bases between the two germline ends. CDR1 LGHNA and CDR2 YSLEER come from the germline V gene. There are 15 residues in the CDR3. The CDR3 loop is CASSQESGKNSPLHF. For the CDR3, the DNA is TGCGCCAGCAGCCAAGAGAGCGGGAAGAATTCACCCCTCCACTTT.

The chain joins TRBV4-1 to TRBJ2-5; D may be TRBD2 (6 bases). The CDR3 contains 13 residues. Germline lookup yields CDR1 MGHRA and CDR2 YSYEKL. The germline V and J ends were trimmed by 3 bases and 4 bases, with 9 bases remaining between them. In DNA, the CDR3 is TGCGCCAGCAGCCACTGGAGGGGAGAGACCCAGTACTTC. This sequence encodes CASSHWRGETQYF.

The chain has TRBV4-3 and TRBJ2-7, with TRBD2 matching 7 bases. V lost 0 bases, J lost 2 bases, and 4 bases stayed unmatched. The CDR3 loop spans 15 amino acids. The germline V gene encodes CDR1 LGHNA and CDR2 YSLEER. CDR3 DNA: TGCGCCAGCAGCCAAGAGGTGGGAGGGCCCTACGAGCAGTACTTC. This sequence encodes CASSQEVGGPYEQYF.

The chain couples TRBV7-9 to TRBJ2-7, with D possibly matching TRBD1 (5 bases). V gave up 3 bases and J gave up 4 bases, with 13 bases separating them. Germline CDR1 reads SEHNR; CDR2 reads FQNEAQ (reference sequence). CDR3 length equals 14 residues. This CDR3 is CASSLGQTSYEQYF. CDR3 coding DNA: TGTGCCAGCAGCTTGGGGCAGACCTCTTACGAGCAGTACTTC.

The chain recombines TRBV9 with TRBJ2-7, with D tentatively TRBD2 (6 bases). This CDR3 is 15 amino acids long. Trimming left V 3 bases short and J 3 bases short, with 16 bases between. Germline V gives CDR1 SGDLS, CDR2 YYNGEE. In nucleotides, the CDR3 is TGTGCCAGCAGCGCGGAGGAGGGACGGAACTACGAGCAGTACTTC. Translation: CASSAEEGRNYEQYF.

The chain is built from TRBV28 and TRBJ2-7; D ambiguous. This CDR3 comprises 14 residues. Trimming took 2 bases from V and 4 from J, leaving 12 bases between them. The V gene's germline CDR1 is MDHEN and CDR2 SYDVKM. In nucleotides, the CDR3 is TGTGCCAGCAGTTTAAGAAGCCGGGTTTACGAGCAGTACTTC. The encoded protein is CASSLRSRVYEQYF.

The chain couples TRBV5-1 to TRBJ2-5, with TRBD2 matching over 10 bases. V lost 3 bases, J lost 9 bases, and 8 bases stayed unmatched. The CDR3 contains 14 residues. From germline, CDR1 is SGHRS and CDR2 YFSETQ. The CDR3 spells CASSSGTSVPPQYF. In DNA form, the CDR3 reads TGCGCCAGCAGCTCCGGGACTAGCGTTCCCCCCCAGTACTTC. Full variable domain (rest looked up from reference TRBV5-1 and TRBJ2-5): KAGVTQTPRYLIKTRGQQVTLSCSPISGHRSVSWYQQTPGQGLQFLFEYFSETQRNKGNFPGRFSGRQFSNSRSEMNVSTLELGDSALYLCASSSGTSVPPQYFGPGTRLLVL.

This chain links TRBV7-9 with TRBJ1-2; D is possibly TRBD1 (5 bases). Germline V gives CDR1 SEHNR, CDR2 FQNEAQ (reference sequence). Trimming shortened V by 5 bases and J by 3 bases, and 7 bases separated the two germline ends. The CDR3 sequence is 12 residues long. CDR3 sequence (DNA): TGTGCCAGCAGCGCGACAGACTATGGCTACACCTTC. Residues: CASSATDYGYTF.